The 2 T cell receptor beta chains presented below share a single source sample, sequenced in a study of tumor-infiltrating lymphocytes in primary liver carcinoma. Scientists recovered RNA and DNA together from approximately 20-30 mg of unsorted bulk tissue. Production of TCR beta cDNA used around 0.45 ug total RNA together with a constant-region primer. Sequencing libraries for TCR beta derived from three nested multiplex PCR rounds that used slightly modified ARM-PCR. The two initial PCR rounds, approximately 10 cycles each, used TRBV1-TRBV30 forward and C-beta reverse primers. In TCRdb, the multiplex PCR reads were re-called with MiXCR into one record per CDR3 protein. The profile shows about 92,000 distinct CDR3 sequences, around 68% of them singletons. The sequencing input was tumor-adjacent normal liver tissue. The receptors originated from a man in his forties with primary liver carcinoma and hepatitis B virus infection.

About this clonotype itself: A read error may produce the germline difference seen at one junction end. This chain uses TRBV6-5 with TRBJ2-1, with TRBD1 as a possible D gene (5 bases). Germline CDR1 MNHEY, CDR2 SVGAGI. This CDR3 comprises 15 residues. The CDR3 loop reads CSSREYRSSYNGQFF. The CDR3, as DNA: TGTTCCAGTAGGGAATACAGGAGCTCCTACAATGGGCAGTTCTTC.

Turning to this clonotype: A junction boundary mismatches the germline segment, possibly from a read error. The CDR3 nucleotides read TGTGCCAGCAGCTTTTGGGGAGGCGGGAGAACCTACGAGCAATACTTC. Translation gives CASSFWGGGRTYEQYF. This rearrangement joins TRBV5-6 to TRBJ2-7; TRBD2 agrees at 7 bases. The CDR3 loop spans 16 amino acids. Germline V CDR1 and CDR2: SGHDT, YYEEEE. Full variable domain (remainder filled in from reference TRBV5-6 and TRBJ2-7): DAGVTQSPTHLIKTRGQQVTLRCSPKSGHDTVSWYQQALGQGPQFIFQYYEEEERQRGNFPDRFSGHQFPNYSSELNVNALLLGDSALYLCASSFWGGGRTYEQYFGPGTRLTVT.